This T cell receptor (beta chain) was sequenced for a study of lymphopenia after photon versus proton radiotherapy. Unmatched junction bases numbered 5, after V lost 5 bases and J lost 6 bases. This CDR3 is built from 15 residues. Germline V gives CDR1 MNHNS, CDR2 SASEGT. Sequencing was performed with immunoSEQ multiplex PCR; in TCRdb, only in-frame clones are kept and a portion is missing. Found here are several thousand clones, approximately 80% of them singletons; the top ten hold roughly 50%. Details on this clone: Its antigen is not identified.

Study findings and constraints: Relative stability marked proton patients; photon patients lost diversity and naive cells. Only patients who died were analyzed for survival; proton advantage is unproven.

V and J are TRBV6-1 and TRBJ2-1, with 12 bases fitting TRBD2. The specimen was peripheral blood, collected from a patient treated with photon-based radiotherapy. The TCR originated in a man in his thirties or forties with gastric cancer. CDR3 sequence: CASSLLAGGPNEQFF. The CDR3 bases are TGTGCCAGCAGTTTACTAGCGGGGGGCCCCAATGAGCAGTTCTTC.